The 26 T cell receptor beta chains reported below all come from one sample, sequenced in a study of shared clonotypes between healthy human individuals. Only in-frame clones appear in the TCRdb table, and some are missing; sequencing was by immunoSEQ multiplex PCR. The data contain hundreds of thousands of clones, approximately 96% of them seen just once; the ten biggest clones take up roughly 0.1%. CD8 cells regarded as naive lacked CD45RO, were positively chosen for CCR7, and omitted terminally differentiated effector memory CD45RA+ cells. The sequencing input was naive CD8+ T cells sorted from blood. These receptors all come from a woman in her twenties or thirties in good health.

This rearrangement joins TRBV7-6 to TRBJ2-7, with D possibly TRBD2 on 5 matching bases. There are 14 residues in the CDR3. From germline, CDR1 is SGHVS and CDR2 FNYEAQ. Trimming stripped 4 bases from V and 5 bases from J, with 15 bases between. Written as DNA, the CDR3 is TGTGCCAGCAGCTCACTAGAGAACTTCCACGAGCAGTACTTC. Translated: CASSSLENFHEQYF.

This chain connects TRBV7-9 to TRBJ1-5, with D tentatively TRBD1 (5 bases). Germline V gene lookup returns CDR1 SEHNR and CDR2 FQNEAQ (reference sequence). The CDR3 totals 14 residues. Deletions cut 5 bases from V and 4 bases from J, with 12 bases between. CDR3 protein: CASSRDGFNQPQHF. DNA for the CDR3: TGTGCCAGCAGCCGGGACGGATTTAATCAGCCCCAGCATTTT.

The chain employs TRBV9 and TRBJ2-1; D gene ambiguous. Per germline, CDR1 SGDLS and CDR2 YYNGEE. The CDR3 contains 11 residues. Trimming left V 3 bases short and J 14 bases short, with 12 bases between. CDR3 loop: CASSGPLQKFF. The DNA for the CDR3 is TGTGCCAGCAGCGGACCCTTACAAAAGTTCTTC.

The chain combines TRBV5-5 with TRBJ2-7; weak D call: TRBD2 (6 bases). CDR1 SGHKS and CDR2 YYEKEE come from the germline V gene (reference sequence). The CDR3 has 12 residues. Trimming removed 5 bases at V and 4 bases at J, with 10 bases between. CDR3 nucleotides: TGTGCCAGCAGGTCCGGGACTTACGAGCAGTACTTC. Translated, it gives CASRSGTYEQYF.

The V call is TRBV5-6, the J call TRBJ2-2, with 7 bases fitting TRBD1. CDR1 is SGHDT and CDR2 is YYEEEE in the germline V gene. The CDR3 sequence is 15 residues long. After removal of 4 bases from V and 2 bases from J, the junction contained 5 bases not matched to a gene. The CDR3 DNA sequence: TGTGCCAGCAGCAGGGGGACAGCAAACACCGGGGAGCTGTTTTTT. Translation: CASSRGTANTGELFF.

The CDR3 sequence is CASSLLVNSYNEQFF. In DNA form, the CDR3 reads TGTGCCAGCAGCTTATTAGTCAACTCCTACAATGAGCAGTTCTTC. The chain uses TRBV7-6 and TRBJ2-1; no clear D. The V end lost 2 bases, the J end lost 0 bases, and 8 bases lay between the germline ends. Looked up from germline, CDR1 is SGHVS and CDR2 is FNYEAQ. This CDR3 has 15 amino acids. Supplemented by reference TRBV7-6 and TRBJ2-1, the full variable domain reads GAGVSQSPRYKVTKRGQDVALRCDPISGHVSLYWYRQALGQGPEFLTYFNYEAQQDKSGLPNDRFSAERPEGSISTLTIQRTEQRDSAMYRCASSLLVNSYNEQFFGPGTRLTVL.

The chain carries TRBV10-2 and TRBJ2-7, with 8 bases lining up with TRBD2. Trimming at V came to 3 bases and at J to 4 bases, leaving 8 bases not matched to a gene. The germline CDR1 and CDR2 sequences are WSHSY and SAAADI. The CDR3 totals 15 residues. CDR3 amino acids: CASSESVSGMYEQYF. The CDR3 coding sequence is TGCGCCAGCAGTGAAAGCGTTAGCGGGATGTACGAGCAGTACTTC.

The chain employs TRBV19 and TRBJ1-5; TRBD1 matches at 8 bases. Germline loops: CDR1 LNHDA, CDR2 SQIVND (reference sequence). Trimming at V came to 6 bases and at J to 2 bases, leaving 6 bases not matched to a gene. CDR3 length: 15 residues. CDR3 in DNA: TGTGCCAGTAGCCCGGACAGGGAAGGCAATCAGCCCCAGCATTTT. Its translation: CASSPDREGNQPQHF.

Concerning this clone: At the DNA level, this CDR3 is encoded by other sequences in the same sample as well. The chain uses TRBV5-4 and TRBJ2-7, with D hard to call. The CDR3 has 13 amino acids. Germline CDR1 SGHNT, CDR2 YYREEE (reference sequence). Between the trimmed V and J ends, which lost 0 bases and 7 bases, there was a span of 11 bases. In DNA, the CDR3 is TGTGCCAGCAGCTTGGCGGGCTTGGGGGAGCAGTACTTC. Its protein product is CASSLAGLGEQYF.

CDR3 sequence: CASSVEVQENTEAFF. The CDR3 nucleotides read TGTGCCAGCAGCGTAGAAGTACAGGAGAACACTGAAGCTTTCTTT. The chain couples TRBV9 to TRBJ1-1; perhaps TRBD1 as D (5 bases). Trimming took off 0 bases at V and 1 base at J, with 10 bases between the two ends. This CDR3 spans 15 amino acids. Germline CDR1 SGDLS, CDR2 YYNGEE.

This rearrangement joins TRBV27 to TRBJ2-1, with 7 bases lining up with TRBD2. The CDR3 spans 16 residues. Looked up from germline, CDR1 is MNHEY and CDR2 is SMNVEV (reference sequence). The trim removed 3 bases at V and 4 bases at J, leaving 9 bases unmatched. The CDR3 reads CASSFEGGSLYNEQFF. The CDR3 DNA reads TGTGCCAGCAGTTTCGAGGGAGGGTCTCTTTACAATGAGCAGTTCTTC.

The chain has TRBV11-3 and TRBJ2-1; 9 nucleotides agree with TRBD2. CDR3 size: 15 residues. V was clipped by 4 bases and J by 7 bases; unmatched bases: 8. Germline-derived CDR1 and CDR2 are SGHNT and YENEEA. This CDR3 is CASSSPGTSLNEQFF. The CDR3 bases are TGTGCCAGCAGCTCACCCGGGACTAGCCTGAATGAGCAGTTCTTC.

The chain couples TRBV7-9 to TRBJ2-1; weak D call: TRBD1 (7 bases). The V gene lost 4 bases and the J gene lost 0 bases, with 19 bases spanning the gap. There are 18 residues in the CDR3. CDR1 and CDR2 from the germline V gene are SEHNR and FQNEAQ (reference sequence). The CDR3 DNA reads TGTGCCAGCAGCTCAGGGGGGCGGTGGGATGGCTCCTACAATGAGCAGTTCTTC. The encoded protein is CASSSGGRWDGSYNEQFF.

The chain has TRBV2 and TRBJ2-1; 14 nucleotides agree with TRBD2. This CDR3 has 17 residues. Germline V CDR1 and CDR2: SNHLY, FYNNEI. Unmatched junction bases numbered 10, after V lost 6 bases and J lost 6 bases. The CDR3 sequence is CASRPEGLAGAGNEQFF. In DNA form, the CDR3 reads TGTGCCAGCAGACCCGAGGGACTAGCGGGAGCGGGCAATGAGCAGTTCTTC. Full variable domain (outside the CDR3, taken from reference TRBV2 and TRBJ2-1): EPEVTQTPSHQVTQMGQEVILRCVPISNHLYFYWYRQILGQKVEFLVSFYNNEISEKSEIFDDQFSVERPDGSNFTLKIRSTKLEDSAMYFCASRPEGLAGAGNEQFFGPGTRLTVL.

The J gene is TRBJ2-7, the V gene TRBV29-1, with D unresolved. CDR1 and CDR2 from the germline V gene are SQVTM and ANQGSEA. The CDR3 spans 12 residues. Trimming cost V 4 bases and J 0 bases, with 7 bases left between them. The CDR3 sequence: CSVATDSYEQYF. The CDR3 region has the DNA TGCAGCGTTGCGACGGACTCCTACGAGCAGTACTTC.

The chain recombines TRBV6-5 with TRBJ2-2; 8 bases agree with TRBD1. This CDR3 comprises 15 residues. V lost 6 bases and J lost 6; bases outside the gene matches: 9. CDR1 MNHEY and CDR2 SVGAGI come from the germline V gene. The CDR3 loop reads CASSQSRGHSGELFF. As DNA, the CDR3 is TGTGCCAGCAGCCAGAGCAGGGGGCACTCCGGGGAGCTGTTTTTT.

The chain carries TRBV4-1 and TRBJ2-5, with a tentative D call TRBD2 (6 bases). The DNA end is a closer match to TRBJ2-7, so the J assignment may be wrong. This CDR3 contains 17 residues. Germline V CDR1 and CDR2: MGHRA, YSYEKL. CDR3 amino acids: CASSQVWVRGNSNEQYF. The CDR3 region has the DNA TGCGCCAGCAGCCAAGTTTGGGTTCGGGGGAATTCCAACGAGCAGTACTTC.

The gene calls are TRBV13 and TRBJ2-7; 11 nucleotides agree with TRBD2. Looked up from germline, CDR1 is PRHDT and CDR2 is FYEKMQ (reference sequence). The CDR3 runs 16 residues. The trim removed 4 bases at V and 1 base at J, leaving 6 bases unmatched. The CDR3 is CASSSMGLAVSYEQYF. CDR3 DNA sequence: TGTGCCAGCAGCTCAATGGGACTAGCGGTTTCCTACGAGCAGTACTTC. The entire variable domain, with the rest obtained from reference TRBV13 and TRBJ2-7, is as follows: AAGVIQSPRHLIKEKRETATLKCYPIPRHDTVYWYQQGPGQDPQFLISFYEKMQSDKGSIPDRFSAQQFSDYHSELNMSSLELGDSALYFCASSSMGLAVSYEQYFGPGTRLTVT.

The chain joins TRBV18 to TRBJ2-7; 10 nucleotides line up with TRBD1. The CDR3 length is 15 residues. Per germline, CDR1 KGHSH and CDR2 LQKENI. The J segment lost 5 bases and the V segment lost 0 bases, leaving 4 bases of the junction unmatched. CDR3 residues: CASSPPGQGTNEQYF. CDR3 bases: TGTGCCAGCTCACCACCGGGACAGGGGACAAACGAGCAGTACTTC.

The V gene is TRBV4-1, the J gene TRBJ2-7; TRBD2 agrees at 8 bases. CDR3 length: 15 residues. V shed 2 bases, J shed 2 bases, and the junction held 5 bases outside the gene matches. Looked up from germline, CDR1 is MGHRA and CDR2 is YSYEKL. CDR3 bases: TGCGCCAGCAGCCAATCAGCGGGAGTGGCCTACGAGCAGTACTTC. Translation: CASSQSAGVAYEQYF.

The J gene is TRBJ2-5, the V gene TRBV14; D is perhaps TRBD1 (6 bases). The assigned J gene may be wrong: the sequence end matches TRBJ2-7 better. There are 13 residues in the CDR3. Germline CDR1 and CDR2: SGHDN and FVKESK. CDR3 amino acids: CASSRTGFYEQYF. The CDR3, as DNA: TGTGCCAGCAGCCGAACAGGGTTCTACGAGCAGTACTTC.

The J gene is TRBJ1-5, the V gene TRBV27; TRBD1 aligns across 9 bases. With V trimmed by 5 bases and J by 2 bases, 7 bases remained unmatched. The germline CDR1 and CDR2 sequences are MNHEY and SMNVEV (reference sequence). This CDR3 contains 16 residues. CDR3 coding DNA: TGTGCCAGCAGTATAGGGACAGGGCCGGGCAATCAGCCCCAGCATTTT. It yields the protein CASSIGTGPGNQPQHF.

The chain links TRBV30 to TRBJ2-2; 7 nucleotides match TRBD2. Germline CDR1 and CDR2: GTSNPN and SVGIG (reference sequence). The CDR3 has 14 residues. V dropped 5 bases and J dropped 6; count of bases not matched to a gene: 9. CDR3 nucleotide sequence: TGTGCCTGGTCCGGGGGGAGCGGTCCCGGGGAGCTGTTTTTT. Translated, it gives CAWSGGSGPGELFF.

This chain uses TRBV29-1 with TRBJ1-1; D is uncertain. The germline gives CDR1 SQVTM, CDR2 ANQGSEA. Trimming shortened V by 4 bases and J by 4 bases, and 22 bases separated the two germline ends. The CDR3 length is 16 residues. The CDR3 nucleotides are TGCAGCGTTGTTGGCCGGGGAAGTAATTGGAGCACTGAAGCTTTCTTT. This encodes CSVVGRGSNWSTEAFF.

The rearrangement uses TRBV28 and TRBJ2-7, with TRBD2 matching 12 bases. The J segment lost 1 base and the V segment lost 6 bases, leaving 7 bases of the junction unmatched. The germline CDR1 and CDR2 sequences are MDHEN and SYDVKM. There are 16 residues in the CDR3. DNA for the CDR3: TGTGCCAGCAGCGGACTAGCGGGGAGGCCTTCCTACGAGCAGTACTTC. Its translation is CASSGLAGRPSYEQYF.

The gene calls are TRBV5-1 and TRBJ2-7; the match to TRBD1 covers 10 bases. CDR3 length: 15 amino acids. From germline, CDR1 is SGHRS and CDR2 YFSETQ. The junction had 7 bases not matched to a gene; V was cut back by 5 bases and J by 2 bases. The CDR3 DNA is TGCGCCAGCAGACCCGACAGGGGGCGAACCTACGAGCAGTACTTC. Protein sequence: CASRPDRGRTYEQYF.